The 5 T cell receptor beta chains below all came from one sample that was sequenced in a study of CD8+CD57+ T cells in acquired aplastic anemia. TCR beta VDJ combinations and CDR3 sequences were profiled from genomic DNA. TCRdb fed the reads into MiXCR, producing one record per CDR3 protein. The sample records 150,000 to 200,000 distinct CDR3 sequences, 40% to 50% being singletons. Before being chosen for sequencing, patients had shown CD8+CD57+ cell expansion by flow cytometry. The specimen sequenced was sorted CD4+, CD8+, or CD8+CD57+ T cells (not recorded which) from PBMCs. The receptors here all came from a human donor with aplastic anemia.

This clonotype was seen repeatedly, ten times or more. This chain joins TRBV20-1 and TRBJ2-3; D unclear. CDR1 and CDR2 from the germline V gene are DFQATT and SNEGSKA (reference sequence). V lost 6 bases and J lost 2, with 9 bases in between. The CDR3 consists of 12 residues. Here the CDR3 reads CSALVSTDTQYF. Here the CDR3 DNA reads TGCAGTGCGCTAGTTTCCACAGATACGCAGTATTTT.

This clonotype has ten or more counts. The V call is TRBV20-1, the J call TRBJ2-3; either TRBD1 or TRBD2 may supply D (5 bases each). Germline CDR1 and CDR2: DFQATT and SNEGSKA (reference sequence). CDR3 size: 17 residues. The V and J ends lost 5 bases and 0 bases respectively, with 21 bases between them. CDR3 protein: CSAAANFEGPSTDTQYF. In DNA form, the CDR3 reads TGCAGTGCTGCCGCAAATTTTGAGGGGCCGAGCACAGATACGCAGTATTTT.

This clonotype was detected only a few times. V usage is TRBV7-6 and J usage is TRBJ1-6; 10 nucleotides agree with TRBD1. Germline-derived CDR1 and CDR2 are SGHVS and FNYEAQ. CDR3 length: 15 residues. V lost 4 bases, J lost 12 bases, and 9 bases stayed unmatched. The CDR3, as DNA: TGTGCCAGCAGCTCGCAGGACAGGGGGGGACTACCCCTCCACTTT. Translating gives CASSSQDRGGLPLHF.

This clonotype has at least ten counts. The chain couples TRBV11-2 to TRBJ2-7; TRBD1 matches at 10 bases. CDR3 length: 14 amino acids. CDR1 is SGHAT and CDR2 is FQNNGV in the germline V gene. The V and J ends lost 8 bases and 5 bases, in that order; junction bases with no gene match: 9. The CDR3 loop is CASRLTGGINEQYF. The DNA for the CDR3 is TGTGCCAGCCGACTGACAGGGGGCATAAACGAGCAGTACTTC. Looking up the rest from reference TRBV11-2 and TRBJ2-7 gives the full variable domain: EAGVAQSPRYKIIEKRQSVAFWCNPISGHATLYWYQQILGQGPKLLIQFQNNGVVDDSQLPKDRFSAERLKGVDSTLKIQPAKLEDSAVYLCASRLTGGINEQYFGPGTRLTVT.

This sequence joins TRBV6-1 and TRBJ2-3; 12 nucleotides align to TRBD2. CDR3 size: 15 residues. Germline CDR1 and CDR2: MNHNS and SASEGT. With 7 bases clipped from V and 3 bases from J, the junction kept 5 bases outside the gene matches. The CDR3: CASTPGLAGTDTQYF. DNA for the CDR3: TGTGCCAGCACCCCCGGACTAGCGGGGACAGATACGCAGTATTTT.